This T cell receptor beta chain stems from a study of monozygotic twins with inflammatory bowel disease. The germline V gene encodes CDR1 MNHEY and CDR2 SVGEGT. The CDR3 contains 13 residues. TCRdb reprocessed the 5' RACE reads and stores each CDR3 protein as one record, lacking DNA. The sample has approximately 390,000 distinct CDR3 sequences. The sequence derives from a human donor with ulcerative colitis or Crohn's disease, or a healthy co-twin of an affected twin (not recorded which). The chain couples TRBV6-2 or TRBV6-3 to TRBJ1-6. The sequenced sample was blood. Here the CDR3 reads CASCEDDPSPLHF.